One TCR beta chain is described in this entry. Its antigen is unidentified. The PCR contained 60 Vbeta and 13 Jbeta primers. Sequenced by immunoSEQ multiplex PCR; TCRdb stores in-frame clones only, minus some. This table holds about 95,000 clones, about 78% found once. The sample originates from a study of cytomegalovirus exposure and HLA in healthy donors. Study-wide results and caveats: Donors were assumed by presence/absence analyses to have roughly uniform sequencing depth.

Healthy bone marrow donors made up the donor group. Nominally healthy donors provided the samples, though records likely missed some immune exposures. Germline V CDR1 and CDR2: SEHNR, FQNEAQ (reference sequence). Trimming stripped 1 base from V and 7 bases from J, with 10 bases between. CDR3 length: 13 amino acids. The source material was PBMCs. The chain carries TRBV7-9 and TRBJ1-2; D is undetermined. This TCR derives from a woman between 35 and 50 years old in good health and CMV-seropositive. In DNA form, the CDR3 reads TGTGCCAGCAGCTTAGACGGGTCCGGTGGCTACACCTTC. Translation gives CASSLDGSGGYTF.